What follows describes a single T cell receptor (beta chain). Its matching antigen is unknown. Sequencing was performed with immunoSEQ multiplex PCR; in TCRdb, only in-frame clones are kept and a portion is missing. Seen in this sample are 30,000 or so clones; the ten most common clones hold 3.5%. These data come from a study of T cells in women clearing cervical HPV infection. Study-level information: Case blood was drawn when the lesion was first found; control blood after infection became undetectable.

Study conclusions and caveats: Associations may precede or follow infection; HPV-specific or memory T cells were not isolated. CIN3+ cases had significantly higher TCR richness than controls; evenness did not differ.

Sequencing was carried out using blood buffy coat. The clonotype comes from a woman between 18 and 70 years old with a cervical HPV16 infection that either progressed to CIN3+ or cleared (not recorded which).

The CDR3 protein is CATGLAANNEQFF. The covered CDR3 bases are TGTGCCACCGGACTAGCGGCTAACAATGAG. The J gene is TRBJ2-1, the V gene TRBV6-4, with 10 bases matching TRBD2. The sequence runs out 3 residues before the end of the CDR3; the remainder is reconstructed from the germline J gene. The CDR3 contains 13 residues. J lost 5 bases, V lost 10 bases, and 5 bases had no gene match. Germline V gene lookup returns CDR1 MRHNA and CDR2 SNTAGT.